Listed below are T cell receptor beta chains from one sample, sequenced in a study of T cell changes during pregnancy in multiple sclerosis. TCRdb keeps only in-frame clones here, not all; method: immunoSEQ multiplex PCR. The sample lists about 94,000 clones, approximately 94% seen once, with 0.99% in the top ten. The sample in question was peripheral blood, obtained after pregnancy. These receptors all stem from a female donor with multiple sclerosis, enrolled in a pregnancy study. Each CDR3 is given with its conserved first and last residue. Fields, in order: J gene, V gene, D gene, CDR3 DNA, CDR3 protein. D genes are given only for firm matches.

j_gene: TRBJ1-1
v_gene: TRBV4-3
d_gene: .
CDR3nt: TGCGCCAGCAGCCCGGGACACTCGAACACTGAAGCTTTCTTT
CDR3aa: CASSPGHSNTEAFF

j_gene: TRBJ2-3
v_gene: TRBV10-3
d_gene: TRBD2
CDR3nt: TGTGCCATCAAGGGGACTATTCTCACAGATACGCAGTATTTT
CDR3aa: CAIKGTILTDTQYF

j_gene: TRBJ1-3
v_gene: TRBV5-1
d_gene: .
CDR3nt: TGCGCCAGCAGCTTCGGGGGAAGCTCTGGAAACACCATATATTTT
CDR3aa: CASSFGGSSGNTIYF

j_gene: TRBJ2-1
v_gene: TRBV19
d_gene: TRBD2
CDR3nt: TGTGCCAGTAGTAAAGCGGGGTACTCCTACAATGAGCAGTTCTTC
CDR3aa: CASSKAGYSYNEQFF

j_gene: TRBJ1-5
v_gene: TRBV27
d_gene: TRBD1
CDR3nt: TGTGCCAGCAGCTTTGACAGGGGACAGCCCCAGCATTTT
CDR3aa: CASSFDRGQPQHF

j_gene: TRBJ1-1
v_gene: TRBV27
d_gene: .
CDR3nt: TGTGCCAGCAGCTACACACAGTACACTGAAGCTTTCTTT
CDR3aa: CASSYTQYTEAFF

j_gene: TRBJ1-2
v_gene: TRBV19
d_gene: .
CDR3nt: TGTGCCAGTAGTATCGCAGTGAAAGGCTACACCTTC
CDR3aa: CASSIAVKGYTF

j_gene: TRBJ2-2
v_gene: TRBV5-1
d_gene: .
CDR3nt: TGCGCCAGCAGCTTGACCACAGGGACGAACACCGGGGAGCTGTTTTTT
CDR3aa: CASSLTTGTNTGELFF

j_gene: TRBJ2-1
v_gene: TRBV4-1
d_gene: .
CDR3nt: TGCGCCAGCAGCCAAAAAGTGGCCCATGAGCAGTTCTTC
CDR3aa: CASSQKVAHEQFF

j_gene: TRBJ2-7
v_gene: TRBV5-1
d_gene: TRBD2
CDR3nt: TGCGCCAGCAGCTTGAGTAGCGGGGAGCAGTACTTC
CDR3aa: CASSLSSGEQYF

j_gene: TRBJ2-7
v_gene: TRBV19
d_gene: .
CDR3nt: TGTGCCAGTAGTCCCGAGGGAAGCTACGAGCAGTACTTC
CDR3aa: CASSPEGSYEQYF

j_gene: TRBJ2-7
v_gene: TRBV5-4
d_gene: TRBD2
CDR3nt: TGTGCCAGCAGCTTGGCTCCCACCGGGGGGAAGGCGTACGAGCAGTACTTC
CDR3aa: CASSLAPTGGKAYEQYF

j_gene: TRBJ2-7
v_gene: TRBV4-1
d_gene: .
CDR3nt: TGCGCCAGCAGCCAGGCAGCTAGCGTCTACGAGCAGTACTTC
CDR3aa: CASSQAASVYEQYF

j_gene: TRBJ2-1
v_gene: TRBV5-1
d_gene: TRBD2
CDR3nt: TGCGCCAGCAGCCCAGCGGGAGGTAACAATGAGCAGTTCTTC
CDR3aa: CASSPAGGNNEQFF

j_gene: TRBJ2-7
v_gene: TRBV6-1
d_gene: .
CDR3nt: TGTGCCAGCAGTGAGGGCAGGGGAGTTGGCGAGCAGTACTTC
CDR3aa: CASSEGRGVGEQYF

j_gene: TRBJ2-1
v_gene: TRBV30
d_gene: TRBD2
CDR3nt: TGTGCCTGGAGTGTACAGCGCGGGGGGGGGATCAATGAGCAGTTCTTC
CDR3aa: CAWSVQRGGGINEQFF

j_gene: TRBJ2-1
v_gene: TRBV2
d_gene: .
CDR3nt: TGTGCCAGCAGTGATTCTAGCGTGAATGAGCAGTTCTTC
CDR3aa: CASSDSSVNEQFF

j_gene: TRBJ1-3
v_gene: TRBV18
d_gene: .
CDR3nt: TGTGCCAGCTCACCAAACAGGGAAGGGGGCTCTGGAAACACCATATATTTT
CDR3aa: CASSPNREGGSGNTIYF

j_gene: TRBJ1-1
v_gene: TRBV7-9
d_gene: TRBD1
CDR3nt: TGTGCCAGCAGCTCAGGGACAGGGGGGCCCAGCACTGAAGCTTTCTTT
CDR3aa: CASSSGTGGPSTEAFF

j_gene: TRBJ2-7
v_gene: TRBV27
d_gene: .
CDR3nt: TGTGCCAGCTCTCGGGGGGCGCGTCTCGAGCAGTACTTC
CDR3aa: CASSRGARLEQYF

j_gene: TRBJ2-1
v_gene: TRBV19
d_gene: .
CDR3nt: TGTGCCAGTATACACTACAATGAGCAGTTCTTC
CDR3aa: CASIHYNEQFF

j_gene: TRBJ2-7
v_gene: TRBV6-5
d_gene: TRBD1
CDR3nt: TGTGCCAGCAGGCGACAGGGGGCCCACGAGCAGTACTTC
CDR3aa: CASRRQGAHEQYF